The TCR beta chain under discussion was sequenced for a study of beta chain features in type 1 diabetes. Points from the study as a whole: A moderate, significant TCRB CDR3 shortening appeared in type 1 diabetes across four CD4+ subsets. Although PCR might favor shorter templates, it would do so equally in patients and controls.

Expressed TCRB transcripts were sequenced after all isolated RNA was converted to cDNA. Libraries were prepared by immunoSEQ multiplex PCR; TCRdb keeps only in-frame clonotypes and omits some of them. Of 450,000 to 600,000 clones in the sample, 25% to 35% were seen once. Regarding this clone: The antigen is unknown.

With 4 bases removed from V and 5 bases from J, the gap between germline ends came to 15 bases. The V gene's germline CDR1 is MGHDK and CDR2 SYGVNS. The CDR3 runs to 14 residues. Sequenced: naive CD4+ T cells from blood. The sequence was obtained from a man younger than 35 in good health. The chain couples TRBV25-1 to TRBJ2-7; tentatively, D is TRBD1 or TRBD2 (5 bases each). The CDR3 reads CASSAPGSGHEQYF. The CDR3 DNA follows: TGTGCCAGCAGTGCGCCAGGGTCGGGACACGAGCAGTACTTC.